The 17 T cell receptor beta chains reported below all come from one sample, sequenced in a study of blood T cell repertoires in COVID-19. Data came from immunoSEQ multiplex PCR; TCRdb stores just in-frame clones and leaves some out. The sample lists more than 55,000 clones; about 87% were seen once. Sequenced sample: peripheral blood. These receptors were taken from a human donor with active COVID-19. The donor label of this sample is uncertain.

The chain employs TRBV15 and TRBJ1-4, with TRBD1 identical over 10 bases. The junction had 6 bases not matched to a gene; V was cut back by 0 bases and J by 8 bases. This CDR3 comprises 16 residues. Germline V gene sequence: CDR1 LNHNV, CDR2 YYDKDF (reference sequence). CDR3 protein: CATSRDRTGGWEKLFF. The CDR3 DNA reads TGTGCCACCAGCAGAGATAGGACAGGGGGTTGGGAAAAACTGTTTTTT.

This clone was counted a single time. This chain uses TRBV24-1 with TRBJ2-2; a weak D match, TRBD2 (6 bases). The germline gives CDR1 KGHDR, CDR2 SFDVKD. CDR3 length: 16 amino acids. Trimming pared 2 bases from V and 7 bases from J, leaving 16 bases between. The CDR3, as DNA: TGTGCCACCAGTGATTCCCTGGGACTGACTCACGGGGAGCTGTTTTTT. This gives the protein CATSDSLGLTHGELFF.

The chain joins TRBV4-3 to TRBJ2-2, with D unclear. Germline CDR1 LGHNA, CDR2 YSLEER. Deletions cut 0 bases from V and 7 bases from J, with 9 bases between. The CDR3 runs to 14 residues. CDR3 in amino acids: CASSQDPFIGELFF. The CDR3 DNA reads as TGCGCCAGCAGCCAAGACCCCTTTATCGGGGAGCTGTTTTTT.

The genes are TRBV11-2 and TRBJ2-7, with 9 positions matching TRBD2. Germline assignment: CDR1 SGHAT and CDR2 FQNNGV. V lost 0 bases to trimming and J lost 4 bases; unmatched junction nucleotides: 7. CDR3 length equals 16 residues. CDR3 residues: CASSLDFSGGVYEQYF. The CDR3 DNA sequence: TGTGCCAGCAGCTTAGACTTTAGCGGGGGAGTTTACGAGCAGTACTTC.

This chain joins TRBV10-3 and TRBJ2-5; 9 bases match TRBD1. The CDR3 consists of 14 residues. Germline V gene sequence: CDR1 ENHRY, CDR2 SYGVKD. V was pared by 6 bases and J by 2 bases, with 4 bases of the junction left unmatched. For the CDR3, the DNA is TGTGCCATCAGCCCGGGACAGGGACAAGAGACCCAGTACTTC. Translated: CAISPGQGQETQYF.

V usage is TRBV9 and J usage is TRBJ1-5; tentative D call: TRBD1 (5 bases). V was cut by 2 bases and J by 3 bases, with 12 bases left in between. The CDR3 length is 15 residues. Germline values: CDR1 SGDLS, CDR2 YYNGEE. The CDR3 DNA is TGTGCCAGCAGCGTTTTTGCGGGGGACAATCAGCCCCAGCATTTT. Its protein is CASSVFAGDNQPQHF.

The J gene is TRBJ2-1, the V gene TRBV14; TRBD2 matches 8 bases. Germline loops: CDR1 SGHDN, CDR2 FVKESK. The V gene end was trimmed by 4 bases and the J gene end by 0 bases; junction bases not matched to a gene: 20. This CDR3 has 21 amino acids. The CDR3 sequence: CASSRVTLADLLGRSYNEQFF. In DNA, the CDR3 is TGTGCCAGCAGCCGCGTGACACTAGCGGACCTCCTTGGACGCTCCTACAATGAGCAGTTCTTC.

This chain connects TRBV6-6 to TRBJ1-2; TRBD1 aligns across 7 bases. The germline CDR1 and CDR2 sequences are MNHNY and SVGAGI (reference sequence). Germline trimming cut 6 bases from V and 0 bases from J; bases unmatched to any gene: 7. CDR3 length equals 15 residues. The CDR3 sequence is CASRHSQGSNYGYTF. The CDR3 DNA is TGTGCCAGCAGGCACTCACAGGGGTCTAACTATGGCTACACCTTC.

This chain joins TRBV4-3 and TRBJ2-2, with 7 bases aligning to TRBD1. The V gene's germline CDR1 is LGHNA and CDR2 YSLEER. CDR3 length: 16 residues. The V segment lost 0 bases and the J segment 0 bases; nucleotides outside the gene matches: 1. CDR3 sequence: CASSQEGGANTGELFF. Here the CDR3 DNA reads TGCGCCAGCAGCCAAGAAGGGGGCGCGAACACCGGGGAGCTGTTTTTT.

The gene calls are TRBV5-4 and TRBJ2-1, with 13 positions matching TRBD2. The CDR3 consists of 16 residues. Trimming cost V 0 bases and J 14 bases; bases outside gene matches: 11. Per the germline V gene, CDR1 is SGHNT and CDR2 is YYREEE (reference sequence). CDR3 DNA sequence: TGTGCCAGCAGCTTGGAACTAGCGGGGGGGCCTATTTCAGAGTTCTTC. Translation: CASSLELAGGPISEFF.

The rearrangement joins TRBV7-2 to TRBJ1-1; the D is unclear. Between the trimmed V and J ends, which lost 1 base and 3 bases, there was a span of 3 bases. CDR1 and CDR2 from the germline V gene are SGHTA and FQGNSA. The CDR3 sequence is 12 residues long. This chain's CDR3 is CASSLVYTEAFF. In nucleotides, the CDR3 is TGTGCCAGCAGCTTAGTATACACTGAAGCTTTCTTT.

This chain joins TRBV11-2 and TRBJ2-1; TRBD2 aligns across 10 bases. This CDR3 region has 17 residues. Trimming removed 3 bases from V and 0 bases from J; junction bases left unmatched: 5. Germline values: CDR1 SGHAT, CDR2 FQNNGV. DNA for the CDR3: TGTGCCAGCAGCTTTGAAGCGGGGGGGAGCTCCTACAATGAGCAGTTCTTC. It is translated as CASSFEAGGSSYNEQFF.

This clone has a single count. This rearrangement joins TRBV21-1 to TRBJ1-5; TRBD1, the D gene given by the table, was not confirmed from the DNA. TRBV21-1 is a known pseudogene. The CDR3 loop spans 15 amino acids. The CDR3 loop is CASTGTGGRNQPQHF. DNA for the CDR3: TGTGCCAGCACCGGGACAGGGGGCAGGAATCAGCCCCAGCATTTT.

The gene calls are TRBV30 and TRBJ1-1, with 10 nucleotides matching TRBD1. After removal of 4 bases from V and 1 base from J, the junction contained 6 bases not matched to a gene. Germline loops: CDR1 GTSNPN, CDR2 SVGIG (reference sequence). This CDR3 comprises 15 residues. DNA for the CDR3: TGTGCCTGGAAAGGGACAGGGGATCCGAACACTGAAGCTTTCTTT. It yields the protein CAWKGTGDPNTEAFF.

A few counts support this clone. V gene TRBV6-5 combines with J gene TRBJ2-5, with D possibly matching TRBD2 (5 bases). The germline CDR1 and CDR2 sequences are MNHEY and SVGAGI. Trimming pared 6 bases from V and 5 bases from J, leaving 19 bases between. The CDR3 covers 15 residues. The CDR3 protein is CASSSDGSMRETQYF. CDR3 nucleotide sequence: TGTGCCAGCAGCTCTGATGGGAGCATGAGGGAGACCCAGTACTTC.

V usage is TRBV7-2 and J usage is TRBJ1-4; TRBD1 matches 12 bases. The CDR3 contains 16 residues. CDR1 is SGHTA, CDR2 FQGNSA, per germline. The trim removed 4 bases at V and 4 bases at J, leaving 4 bases unmatched. The chain's CDR3 is CASSSGQGAGNEKLFF. CDR3 in DNA: TGTGCCAGCAGCTCGGGACAGGGGGCCGGTAATGAAAAACTGTTTTTT. The full variable domain, rest sourced from reference TRBV7-2 and TRBJ1-4, is GAGVSQSPSNKVTEKGKDVELRCDPISGHTALYWYRQSLGQGLEFLIYFQGNSAPDKSGLPSDRFSAERTGGSVSTLTIQRTQQEDSAVYLCASSSGQGAGNEKLFFGSGTQLSVL.

The V and J genes are TRBV7-2 and TRBJ2-2; 11 nucleotides match TRBD1. The CDR3 length is 17 residues. Germline V CDR1 and CDR2: SGHTA, FQGNSA. Trimming cost V 2 bases and J 6 bases; bases outside gene matches: 8. CDR3 amino acids: CASSLTRTGGYSGELFF. Here the CDR3 DNA reads TGTGCCAGCAGCTTAACCAGGACAGGGGGCTATTCCGGGGAGCTGTTTTTT.